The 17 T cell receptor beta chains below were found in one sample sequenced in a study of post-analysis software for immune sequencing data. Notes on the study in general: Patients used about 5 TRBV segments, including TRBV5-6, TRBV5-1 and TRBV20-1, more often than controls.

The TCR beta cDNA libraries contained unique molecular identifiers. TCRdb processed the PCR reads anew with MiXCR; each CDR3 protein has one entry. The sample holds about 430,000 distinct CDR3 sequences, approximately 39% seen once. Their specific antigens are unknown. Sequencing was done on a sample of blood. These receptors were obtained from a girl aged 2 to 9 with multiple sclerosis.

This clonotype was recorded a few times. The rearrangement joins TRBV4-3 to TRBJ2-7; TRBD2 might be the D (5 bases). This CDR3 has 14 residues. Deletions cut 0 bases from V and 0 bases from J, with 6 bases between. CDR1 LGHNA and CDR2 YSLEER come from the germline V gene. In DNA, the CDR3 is TGCGCCAGCAGCCAAGACGGGGACTCCTACGAGCAGTACTTC. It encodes CASSQDGDSYEQYF.

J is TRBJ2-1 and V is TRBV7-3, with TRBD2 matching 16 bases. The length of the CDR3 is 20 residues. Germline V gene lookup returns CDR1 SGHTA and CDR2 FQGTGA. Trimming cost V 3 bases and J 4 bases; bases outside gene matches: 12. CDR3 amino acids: CASSFNGTSGRASKYNEQFF. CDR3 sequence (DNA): TGTGCCAGCAGCTTTAACGGGACTAGCGGGAGGGCCTCGAAATACAATGAGCAGTTCTTC. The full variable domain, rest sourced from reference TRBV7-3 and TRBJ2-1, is GAGVSQTPSNKVTEKGKYVELRCDPISGHTALYWYRQSLGQGPEFLIYFQGTGAADDSGLPNDRFFAVRPEGSVSTLKIQRTERGDSAVYLCASSFNGTSGRASKYNEQFFGPGTRLTVL.

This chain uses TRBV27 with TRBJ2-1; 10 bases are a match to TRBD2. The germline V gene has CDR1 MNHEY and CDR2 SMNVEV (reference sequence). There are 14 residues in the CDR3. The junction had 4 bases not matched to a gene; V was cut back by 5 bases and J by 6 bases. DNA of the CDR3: TGTGCCAGCAGTCGACTAGCGGGCCGCAATGAGCAGTTCTTC. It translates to CASSRLAGRNEQFF.

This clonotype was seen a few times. The CDR3 DNA sequence: TGTGCCAGCAGCTTGGGGGACAGGGCTCCGCGGGGCTACACCTTC. Its translation: CASSLGDRAPRGYTF. V usage is TRBV5-6 and J usage is TRBJ1-2, with TRBD1 matching over 9 bases. Germline CDR1 reads SGHDT; CDR2 reads YYEEEE. J lost 8 bases, V lost 0 bases, and 8 bases had no gene match. The CDR3 sequence is 15 residues long.

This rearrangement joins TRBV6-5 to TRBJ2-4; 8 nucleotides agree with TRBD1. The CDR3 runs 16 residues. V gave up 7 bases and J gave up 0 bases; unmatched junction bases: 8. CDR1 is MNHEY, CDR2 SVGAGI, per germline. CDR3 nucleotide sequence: TGTGCCAGCACCCAGGGGGCAAAGCAAGCCAAAAACATTCAGTACTTC. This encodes CASTQGAKQAKNIQYF.

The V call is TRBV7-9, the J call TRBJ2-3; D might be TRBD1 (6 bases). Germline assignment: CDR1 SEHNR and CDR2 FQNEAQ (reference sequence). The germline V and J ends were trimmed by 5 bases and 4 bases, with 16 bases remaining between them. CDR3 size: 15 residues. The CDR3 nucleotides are TGTGCCAGCAGCGTTGGGCAGGGGTTCTCAGATACGCAGTATTTT. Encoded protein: CASSVGQGFSDTQYF.

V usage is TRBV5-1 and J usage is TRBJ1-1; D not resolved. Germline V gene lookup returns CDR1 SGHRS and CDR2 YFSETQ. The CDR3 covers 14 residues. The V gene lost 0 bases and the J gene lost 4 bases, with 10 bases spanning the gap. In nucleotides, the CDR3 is TGCGCCAGCAGCTTGGGGTTTGGGTCCACTGAAGCTTTCTTT. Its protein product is CASSLGFGSTEAFF. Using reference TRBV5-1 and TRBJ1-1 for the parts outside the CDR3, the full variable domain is KAGVTQTPRYLIKTRGQQVTLSCSPISGHRSVSWYQQTPGQGLQFLFEYFSETQRNKGNFPGRFSGRQFSNSRSEMNVSTLELGDSALYLCASSLGFGSTEAFFGQGTRLTVV.

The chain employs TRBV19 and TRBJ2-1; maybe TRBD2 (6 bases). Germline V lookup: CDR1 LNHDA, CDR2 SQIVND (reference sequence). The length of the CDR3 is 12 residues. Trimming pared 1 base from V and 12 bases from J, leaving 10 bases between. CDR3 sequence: CASSIGLTRQFF. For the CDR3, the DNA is TGTGCCAGTAGTATAGGGCTGACTAGGCAGTTCTTC.

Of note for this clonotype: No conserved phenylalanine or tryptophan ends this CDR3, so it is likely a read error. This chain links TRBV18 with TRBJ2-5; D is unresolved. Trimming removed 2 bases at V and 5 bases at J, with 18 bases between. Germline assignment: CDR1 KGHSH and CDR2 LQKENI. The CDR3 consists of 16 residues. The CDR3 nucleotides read TGTGCCAGCTCACCAGATCGTGGCGTGAAAGCCGAGACCCAGTACTGC. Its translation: CASSPDRGVKAETQYC.

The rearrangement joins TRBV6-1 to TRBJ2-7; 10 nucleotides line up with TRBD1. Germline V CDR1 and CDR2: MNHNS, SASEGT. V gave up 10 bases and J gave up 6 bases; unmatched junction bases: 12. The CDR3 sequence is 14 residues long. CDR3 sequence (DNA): TGTGCCACCGGACAGACAGGGGGCATGTCCGAGCAGTACTTC. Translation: CATGQTGGMSEQYF.

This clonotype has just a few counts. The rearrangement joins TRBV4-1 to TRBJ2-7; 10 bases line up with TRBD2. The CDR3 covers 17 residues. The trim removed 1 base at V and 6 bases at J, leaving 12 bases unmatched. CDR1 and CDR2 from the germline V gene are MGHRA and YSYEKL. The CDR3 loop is CASSQVTLAGASGEQYF. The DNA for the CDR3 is TGCGCCAGCAGCCAAGTTACCCTAGCGGGAGCATCTGGCGAGCAGTACTTC.

CDR3 loop: CASSSQPGQGETQYF. The CDR3, as DNA: TGCGCCAGCAGCTCCCAACCGGGACAGGGGGAGACCCAGTACTTC. The chain carries TRBV5-1 and TRBJ2-5; 10 bases are shared with TRBD1. This CDR3 contains 15 residues. With V trimmed by 3 bases and J by 5 bases, 7 bases remained unmatched. CDR1 SGHRS and CDR2 YFSETQ come from the germline V gene.

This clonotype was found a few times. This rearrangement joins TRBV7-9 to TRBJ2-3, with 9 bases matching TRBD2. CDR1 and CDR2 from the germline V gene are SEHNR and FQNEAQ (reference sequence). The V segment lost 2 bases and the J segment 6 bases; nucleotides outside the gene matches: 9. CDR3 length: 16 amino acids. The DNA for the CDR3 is TGTGCCAGCAGCTTATGGACTAGCGAGAATTTCGATACGCAGTATTTT. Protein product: CASSLWTSENFDTQYF.

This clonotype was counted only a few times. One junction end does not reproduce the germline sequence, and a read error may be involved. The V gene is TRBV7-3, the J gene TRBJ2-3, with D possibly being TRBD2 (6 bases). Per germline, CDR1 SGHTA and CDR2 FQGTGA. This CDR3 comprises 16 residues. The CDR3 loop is CASSLSAGMDADTRYF. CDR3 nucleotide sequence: TGTGCCAGCAGCTTAAGCGCGGGGATGGATGCAGATACGCGGTATTTT.

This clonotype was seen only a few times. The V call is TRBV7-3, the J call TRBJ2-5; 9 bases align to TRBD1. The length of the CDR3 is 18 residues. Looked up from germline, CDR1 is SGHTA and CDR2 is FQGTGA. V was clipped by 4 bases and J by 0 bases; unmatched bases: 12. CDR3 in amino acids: CASSWWTGVSEDQETQYF. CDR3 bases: TGTGCCAGCAGCTGGTGGACAGGGGTGAGCGAGGACCAAGAGACCCAGTACTTC.

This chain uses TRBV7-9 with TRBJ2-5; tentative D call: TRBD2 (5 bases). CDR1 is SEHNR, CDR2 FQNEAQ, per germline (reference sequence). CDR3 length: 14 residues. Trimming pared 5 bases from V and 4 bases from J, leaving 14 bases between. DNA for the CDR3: TGTGCCAGCAGCCGGGGTCCGGGAAGAGAGACCCAGTACTTC. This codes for CASSRGPGRETQYF. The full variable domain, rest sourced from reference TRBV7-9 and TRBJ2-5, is DTGVSQNPRHKITKRGQNVTFRCDPISEHNRLYWYRQTLGQGPEFLTYFQNEAQLEKSRLLSDRFSAERPKGSFSTLEIQRTEQGDSAMYLCASSRGPGRETQYFGPGTRLLVL.

The CDR3 bases are TGTGCCACCAGCAGAGATCAGGTGGGAGTAGAGTTCTTC. Residues: CATSRDQVGVEFF. The V call is TRBV15, the J call TRBJ2-1; a possible D gene is TRBD2 (5 bases). CDR3 length: 13 amino acids. Germline-derived CDR1 and CDR2 are LNHNV and YYDKDF (reference sequence). Trimming cost V 0 bases and J 14 bases, with 14 bases left between them.